The present T cell receptor (beta chain) was sequenced within a study of identifying expanded T cells in peripheral blood. Overall study results and limits: Technical replicates showed roughly 1.2 changed clones; two weeks approximately 15; four weeks 19. Clone count variance between roughly two-week samples rose with total template count.

The repertoire was sequenced with immunoSEQ multiplex PCR; TCRdb's copy has only in-frame clones and lacks some. The table shows about 47,000 clones, with roughly 82% occurring only once. V lost 2 bases, J lost 9 bases, and 14 bases lay in between. Germline V lookup: CDR1 SGHTA, CDR2 FQGTGA. The CDR3 contains 15 residues. No infections or other immune events were documented during collection. Comment on this clone: Its antigen is as yet unknown.

Sequencing used blood. This clonotype was obtained from a person between 18 and 75 years old in good health. This chain uses TRBV7-3 with TRBJ1-6, with D tentatively TRBD1 (5 bases). CDR3 coding DNA: TGTGCCAGCAGCTTATCCCGGGACTTCGCTTCACCCCTCCACTTT. Translation: CASSLSRDFASPLHF.